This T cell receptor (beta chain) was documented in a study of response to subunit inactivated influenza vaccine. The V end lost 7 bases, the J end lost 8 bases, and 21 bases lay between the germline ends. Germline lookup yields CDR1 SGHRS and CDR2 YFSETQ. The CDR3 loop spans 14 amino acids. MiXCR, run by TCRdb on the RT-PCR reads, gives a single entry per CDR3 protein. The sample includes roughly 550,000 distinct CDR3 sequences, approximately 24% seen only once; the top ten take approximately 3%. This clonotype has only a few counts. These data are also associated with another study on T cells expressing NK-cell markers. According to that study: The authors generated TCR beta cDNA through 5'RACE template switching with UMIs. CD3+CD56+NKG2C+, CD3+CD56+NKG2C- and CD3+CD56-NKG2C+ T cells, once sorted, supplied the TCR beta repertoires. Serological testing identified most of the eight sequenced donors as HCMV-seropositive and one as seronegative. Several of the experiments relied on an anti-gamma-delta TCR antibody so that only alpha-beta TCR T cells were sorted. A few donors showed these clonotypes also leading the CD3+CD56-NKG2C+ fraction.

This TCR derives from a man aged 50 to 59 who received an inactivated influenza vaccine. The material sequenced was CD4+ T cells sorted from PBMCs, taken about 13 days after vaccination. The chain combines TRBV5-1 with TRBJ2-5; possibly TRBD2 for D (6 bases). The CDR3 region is CASVRGTEEGTQYF. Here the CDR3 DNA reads TGCGCCAGCGTCCGCGGGACCGAAGAGGGTACCCAGTACTTC.